This T cell receptor (beta chain) was observed in a study of blood T cell repertoires in COVID-19. For the study at large: Sources were T cells, B-cell-depleted T cells, or PBMCs; the material itself was cDNA or gDNA.

The germline CDR1 and CDR2 sequences are SGHTA and FQGNSA. This CDR3 has 15 amino acids. The germline V and J ends were trimmed by 1 base and 2 bases, with 12 bases remaining between them. Authors' analysis steps: Nucleated cell number was recorded as an estimate derived from reference gene primer amplification. Measured with immunoSEQ multiplex PCR; TCRdb has only the in-frame clones, and not every one. V and J calls and clone size are as listed in that table; D and trimming were resolved from the DNA. Of 370,000 or so clones detected, more than 70% appear once; the ten largest clones hold 1.3%. Donors in Cohort 3 counted as recovered after two negative PCRs, clearance, or symptom resolution.

This sequence was found in a man between 25 and 39 years old who had recovered from COVID-19. The sequenced material came from PBMCs or T cells enriched from blood (not recorded which). The rearrangement joins TRBV7-2 to TRBJ2-7; D possibly corresponds to TRBD2 (6 bases). As DNA, the CDR3 is TGTGCCAGCAGCTTAGGGACCGGGAGAACCTACGAGCAGTACTTC. Translated, it gives CASSLGTGRTYEQYF.